These 26 T cell receptor beta chains were all obtained from the same sample, sequenced in a study of OX40 agonist ivuxolimab in advanced cancers. The table came from immunoSEQ multiplex PCR; TCRdb's copy has only in-frame clones and leaves some out. The profile covers roughly 68,000 clones, with 91% appearing a single time and approximately 0.99% taken by the ten largest. The sequenced sample was CD4+ or CD8+ T cells sorted from blood, obtained in a trial of the OX40 agonist ivuxolimab. The receptors here all came from an adult with an advanced solid tumor such as melanoma, head and neck, liver or kidney cancer.

The chain links TRBV5-1 to TRBJ2-7, with 12 bases identical to TRBD2. The CDR3 has 15 amino acids. Germline V gene data show CDR1 as SGHRS and CDR2 as YFSETQ. Germline trimming cut 2 bases from V and 3 bases from J; bases unmatched to any gene: 3. CDR3 nucleotide sequence: TGCGCCAGCAGCTTCCTGACTAGCGGGGGCTACGAGCAGTACTTC. It yields the protein CASSFLTSGGYEQYF.

This chain joins TRBV9 and TRBJ2-7; 15 nucleotides line up with TRBD2. The V gene's germline CDR1 is SGDLS and CDR2 YYNGEE. The V gene end was trimmed by 2 bases and the J gene end by 6 bases; junction bases not matched to a gene: 3. The CDR3 has 15 residues. Here the CDR3 reads CASSVGTSGRSEQYF. Written as DNA, the CDR3 is TGTGCCAGCAGCGTTGGGACTAGCGGGAGGAGCGAGCAGTACTTC. The complete variable domain, with remaining parts taken from reference TRBV9 and TRBJ2-7, reads DSGVTQTPKHLITATGQRVTLRCSPRSGDLSVYWYQQSLDQGLQFLIQYYNGEERAKGNILERFSAQQFPDLHSELNLSSLELGDSALYFCASSVGTSGRSEQYFGPGTRLTVT.

The chain combines TRBV6-5 with TRBJ1-1; no clear D. V was shortened by 5 bases and J by 6 bases, with 19 bases between the two germline ends. The germline CDR1 and CDR2 sequences are MNHEY and SVGAGI. The CDR3 consists of 15 residues. For the CDR3, the DNA is TGTGCCAGCAGTCCAAACAGAGAACCAGGCCCTGAAGCTTTCTTT. Translating it yields CASSPNREPGPEAFF.

The chain combines TRBV29-1 with TRBJ2-1; 7 positions agree with TRBD1. The CDR3 consists of 14 residues. Per germline, CDR1 SQVTM and CDR2 ANQGSEA. Trimming took 7 bases from V and 15 from J; bases not matched to a gene: 21. In nucleotides, the CDR3 is TGCAGCGAGGGACGGGACAGAAGGTCCAACGGGCGGTTCTTC. Encoded protein: CSEGRDRRSNGRFF.

The chain joins TRBV14 to TRBJ2-5; 11 nucleotides line up with TRBD2. V dropped 5 bases and J dropped 7; count of bases not matched to a gene: 12. The CDR3 extends over 16 amino acids. Germline assignment: CDR1 SGHDN and CDR2 FVKESK. The CDR3 loop is CASSGGTSGPQSTQYF. In nucleotides, the CDR3 is TGTGCCAGCAGCGGTGGGACTAGCGGACCCCAGTCGACCCAGTACTTC.

The chain is built from TRBV20-1 and TRBJ2-5; weak D call: TRBD2 (5 bases). The CDR3 has 11 amino acids. Germline V gene sequence: CDR1 DFQATT, CDR2 SNEGSKA (reference sequence). Trimming cost V 8 bases and J 5 bases, with 12 bases left between them. The CDR3 bases are TGCAGTACCGGGATAGGGGAGACCCAGTACTTC. This codes for CSTGIGETQYF.

The chain combines TRBV18 with TRBJ2-5; no definite D call. CDR3 length equals 15 residues. Germline values: CDR1 KGHSH, CDR2 LQKENI. The V and J ends lost 8 bases and 1 base respectively, with 17 bases between them. The CDR3 DNA is TGTGCCAGCCCTCTCTTACTGGCCATCCAAGAGACCCAGTACTTC. Encoded protein: CASPLLLAIQETQYF.

This chain connects TRBV6-1 to TRBJ2-7, with D possibly being TRBD1 or TRBD2 (6 bases each). This CDR3 has 11 residues. Germline V lookup: CDR1 MNHNS, CDR2 SASEGT. The ends were cut back, 10 bases at V and 6 bases at J, with 13 bases in the middle. Here the CDR3 DNA reads TGTGCCACCGCCCGGGGGCCCGAGCAGTACTTC. Protein product: CATARGPEQYF.

The chain uses TRBV9 and TRBJ1-2; 7 positions agree with TRBD1. Germline values: CDR1 SGDLS, CDR2 YYNGEE. CDR3 length: 16 residues. With 7 bases clipped from V and 0 bases from J, the junction kept 12 bases outside the gene matches. The CDR3 region is CASPPQGQLANYGYTF. The CDR3 nucleotides read TGTGCCAGCCCGCCCCAGGGACAGTTAGCTAACTATGGCTACACCTTC.

The V and J genes are TRBV4-2 and TRBJ2-1, with 10 bases that match TRBD2. The germline V gene has CDR1 LGHNA and CDR2 YNFKEQ. The CDR3 totals 17 residues. The trim removed 1 base at V and 0 bases at J, leaving 3 bases unmatched. The CDR3 sequence: CASSQGLAGASYNEQFF. The CDR3 bases are TGTGCCAGCAGCCAAGGGCTAGCGGGAGCCTCCTACAATGAGCAGTTCTTC.

V usage is TRBV7-3 and J usage is TRBJ1-5; D unresolved. Trimming stripped 0 bases from V and 4 bases from J, with 4 bases between. The CDR3 consists of 13 residues. Germline V gives CDR1 SGHTA, CDR2 FQGTGA. The CDR3 DNA reads TGTGCCAGCAGCTTAACGGTAAATCAGCCCCAGCATTTT. Its translation is CASSLTVNQPQHF.

The chain uses TRBV18 and TRBJ1-4; D is ambiguous. This CDR3 has 15 residues. Trimming pared 0 bases from V and 4 bases from J, leaving 9 bases between. Germline CDR1 KGHSH, CDR2 LQKENI. The DNA of the CDR3 is TGTGCCAGCTCACCACCCTCCGTGGGTAATGAAAAACTGTTTTTT. Encoded protein: CASSPPSVGNEKLFF.

This clone has a handful of counts. The genes are TRBV19 and TRBJ1-5; no clear D. V was shortened by 7 bases and J by 5 bases, with 9 bases between the two germline ends. Germline CDR1 LNHDA, CDR2 SQIVND (reference sequence). The CDR3 runs to 12 residues. The CDR3 is CASNHLHQPQHF. CDR3 sequence (DNA): TGTGCCAGTAATCATCTCCATCAGCCCCAGCATTTT.

The gene calls are TRBV5-4 and TRBJ2-5; 7 positions match TRBD1. CDR3 size: 15 residues. J lost 5 bases, V lost 2 bases, and 9 bases had no gene match. Germline-derived CDR1 and CDR2 are SGHNT and YYREEE (reference sequence). CDR3 amino acids: CASSLAPDRRETQYF. CDR3 DNA: TGTGCCAGCAGCTTAGCCCCGGACAGGCGGGAGACCCAGTACTTC.

The chain uses TRBV5-3 and TRBJ2-1; TRBD1 matches at 9 bases. TRBV5-3 is treated as an ORF (open reading frame) with a function not yet certain. The CDR3 contains 19 residues. V gave up 3 bases and J gave up 6 bases; unmatched junction bases: 19. CDR3 in amino acids: CARSWGSLDRGRFFNEQFF. CDR3 nucleotides: TGTGCCAGAAGCTGGGGGTCCCTCGACAGGGGGAGATTTTTCAATGAGCAGTTCTTC.

The chain combines TRBV21-1 with TRBJ2-7; TRBD1, the table's D call, lacks a check against the DNA. TRBV21-1 is deemed a pseudogene. The length of the CDR3 is 15 residues. CDR3 protein: CASTRDRGCRHEQYF. The CDR3 bases are TGTGCCAGCACCAGAGACAGGGGATGCCGTCACGAGCAGTACTTC.

This clone was seen a single time. V usage is TRBV6-1 and J usage is TRBJ1-2, with 8 nucleotides matching TRBD1. The CDR3 is made up of 12 amino acids. The V segment lost 7 bases and the J segment 7 bases; nucleotides outside the gene matches: 5. CDR1 and CDR2 from the germline V gene are MNHNS and SASEGT. The CDR3 here is CASNRQGSGYTF. The CDR3 DNA follows: TGTGCCAGCAACAGACAGGGGTCTGGCTACACCTTC.

The chain has TRBV7-6 and TRBJ2-3; no clear D gene. This CDR3 contains 15 residues. Germline V lookup: CDR1 SGHVS, CDR2 FNYEAQ. With 2 bases removed from V and 4 bases from J, the gap between germline ends came to 13 bases. The CDR3 DNA follows: TGTGCCAGCAGCTTACTGGCGCGGCGGCCAGATACGCAGTATTTT. Protein product: CASSLLARRPDTQYF.

This clone was detected once. The chain recombines TRBV6-1 with TRBJ1-4; TRBD1 agrees at 8 bases. The CDR3 is made up of 15 amino acids. The trim removed 4 bases at V and 15 bases at J, leaving 16 bases unmatched. The germline gives CDR1 MNHNS, CDR2 SASEGT. In DNA form, the CDR3 reads TGTGCCAGCAGTGGGGGGACAGGAGGGGCCCTTGGCTTGTTTTTT. Its translation: CASSGGTGGALGLFF.

This clone was seen ten or more times. The rearrangement uses TRBV29-1 and TRBJ2-5; D is unresolved. Germline CDR1 SQVTM, CDR2 ANQGSEA. Deletions cut 0 bases from V and 3 bases from J, with 8 bases between. The CDR3 totals 13 residues. DNA of the CDR3: TGCAGCGTTGAAGATCGGCCCAAAGAGACCCAGTACTTC. Residues: CSVEDRPKETQYF.

This chain uses TRBV27 with TRBJ2-1, with 14 bases lining up with TRBD2. Germline V lookup: CDR1 MNHEY, CDR2 SMNVEV (reference sequence). After removal of 7 bases from V and 9 bases from J, the junction contained 11 bases not matched to a gene. This CDR3 is built from 16 residues. As DNA, the CDR3 is TGTGCCAGCACAACTTTGACTAGCGGGGGGGCCGGTGAGCAGTTCTTC. It yields the protein CASTTLTSGGAGEQFF.

The rearrangement joins TRBV5-4 to TRBJ2-3; 11 nucleotides agree with TRBD1. This CDR3 is built from 16 residues. After removal of 4 bases from V and 5 bases from J, the junction contained 9 bases not matched to a gene. Germline V lookup: CDR1 SGHNT, CDR2 YYREEE (reference sequence). The CDR3 nucleotides read TGTGCCAGCAGCCCCCGGGACAGGGGGTACCAAGATACGCAGTATTTT. This encodes CASSPRDRGYQDTQYF.

The chain uses TRBV5-1 and TRBJ2-4; 7 bases are a match to TRBD2. CDR1 and CDR2 from the germline V gene are SGHRS and YFSETQ. The CDR3 spans 13 residues. The V and J ends lost 6 bases and 6 bases, in that order; junction bases with no gene match: 6. The CDR3 coding sequence is TGCGCCAGCATGGGGGAGGGTAGAAACATTCAGTACTTC. Translating gives CASMGEGRNIQYF.

The chain joins TRBV6-5 to TRBJ2-3; D unresolved. Deletions cut 7 bases from V and 0 bases from J, with 14 bases between. This CDR3 comprises 15 residues. Germline loops: CDR1 MNHEY, CDR2 SVGAGI. Here the CDR3 DNA reads TGTGCCAGCAACCCCACTGACCCGAGCACAGATACGCAGTATTTT. It is translated as CASNPTDPSTDTQYF.

This rearrangement joins TRBV6-5 to TRBJ2-1; 12 bases map to TRBD2. This CDR3 spans 14 amino acids. With V trimmed by 10 bases and J by 7 bases, 8 bases remained unmatched. The V gene's germline CDR1 is MNHEY and CDR2 SVGAGI. CDR3 bases: TGTGCCACCACAGGGACTAGCGGGCCTAATGAGCAGTTCTTC. Translated: CATTGTSGPNEQFF.

This chain joins TRBV5-1 and TRBJ2-5; TRBD2 might be the D (6 bases). The CDR3 consists of 16 residues. Germline V gene data show CDR1 as SGHRS and CDR2 as YFSETQ. Trimming took off 0 bases at V and 0 bases at J, with 12 bases between the two ends. The CDR3 region has the DNA TGCGCCAGCAGCTTGGGGTCGCGGGGCTACCAAGAGACCCAGTACTTC. Its translation is CASSLGSRGYQETQYF.